Sequencing of this T cell receptor beta chain was carried out in a study of Tregs in tolerant kidney transplant recipients. Findings and limits, study-wide: Validation in larger populations is needed because few patients were studied. This study did not directly address biological reproducibility.

Notes on this clone: Its antigen is unknown.

CD4+CD25+CD127- Tregs, CD4+CD25- non-Tregs, CD4 and CD8 cells were sorted. With 5 bases removed from V and 6 bases from J, the gap between germline ends came to 19 bases. Looked up from germline, CDR1 is SEHNR and CDR2 is FQNEAQ (reference sequence). The CDR3 runs to 15 residues. Some clones are missing from TCRdb's copy, which holds only in-frame ones; the method was immunoSEQ multiplex PCR. The profile covers 200,000 to 300,000 clones, with about 86% appearing a single time and 0.64% taken by the ten largest. The rearrangement links TRBV7-9 to TRBJ1-2; a possible D gene is TRBD1 (6 bases). The clonotype comes from a human donor in good health. Source material: CD4+ T cells from blood. The CDR3 DNA reads TGTGCCAGCAGCCCTACAGGGCTCGGTTCGGATGGCTACACCTTC. This sequence encodes CASSPTGLGSDGYTF.